This T cell receptor (beta chain) was retrieved from a study of CD8 T cells in ankylosing spondylitis. Notes on the study in general: A motif in TCR beta, a set of under ten highly homologous variants, appeared characteristic of ankylosing spondylitis blood. Disease-associated clones were reportedly significantly overrepresented in matched ankylosing spondylitis synovial fluid.

TCRdb reprocessed the 5' RACE reads with MiXCR, giving one entry per CDR3 protein. This table holds 250,000 to 300,000 distinct CDR3 sequences, approximately 20% found once. Concerning this clonotype itself: Its antigen is undetermined.

Sequenced: blood, either unsorted or a sorted T cell fraction (not recorded which). The receptor's source is a male donor with ankylosing spondylitis or in good health (not recorded which).

CDR3: CASSFSGGTYGYTF. CDR3 sequence (DNA): TGTGCCAGCAGTTTTTCGGGGGGTACCTATGGCTACACCTTC. The J gene is TRBJ1-2, the V gene TRBV12-3 or TRBV12-4; TRBD1 might be the D (5 bases). V was pared by 3 bases and J by 4 bases, with 12 bases between. The CDR3 sequence is 14 residues long.